Each of the 28 T cell receptor beta chains below was sequenced from the same sample in a study of T cell responses to AZD1222 COVID-19 vaccine. TCRdb's copy holds only in-frame clones and misses some; the assay was immunoSEQ multiplex PCR. The profile covers fewer than 200,000 clones, with around 92% appearing a single time and roughly a tenth taken by the ten largest. Sequencing used peripheral blood, obtained on day 0 of AZD1222 vaccination. These receptors all stem from an adult in good health.

V and J are TRBV5-1 and TRBJ1-3; perhaps TRBD1 as D (5 bases). From germline, CDR1 is SGHRS and CDR2 YFSETQ. The CDR3 consists of 16 residues. V dropped 4 bases and J dropped 0 bases, with 14 bases sitting between them. CDR3 in amino acids: CASSPAGAYSGNTIYF. The DNA of the CDR3 is TGCGCCAGCAGCCCCGCCGGGGCCTACTCTGGAAACACCATATATTTT.

This sequence joins TRBV9 and TRBJ1-6, with 7 bases fitting TRBD1. This CDR3 region has 16 residues. The V segment lost 5 bases and the J segment 10 bases; nucleotides outside the gene matches: 15. Germline CDR1 is SGDLS and CDR2 is YYNGEE. In DNA form, the CDR3 reads TGTGCCAGCAGTCGTACGATTGACAGGGTAGACTCACCCCTCCACTTT. It translates to CASSRTIDRVDSPLHF. The full variable domain, completed using reference TRBV9 and TRBJ1-6, is DSGVTQTPKHLITATGQRVTLRCSPRSGDLSVYWYQQSLDQGLQFLIQYYNGEERAKGNILERFSAQQFPDLHSELNLSSLELGDSALYFCASSRTIDRVDSPLHFGNGTRLTVT.

The chain combines TRBV4-2 with TRBJ1-2; no firm D call. There are 17 residues in the CDR3. Germline loops: CDR1 LGHNA, CDR2 YNFKEQ. V was clipped by 0 bases and J by 2 bases, with 16 bases between them. CDR3 DNA: TGTGCCAGCAGCCAAGATACGCAGCTGGCAGTGAACTATGGCTACACCTTC. Translated: CASSQDTQLAVNYGYTF.

CDR3 in DNA: TGTGCCAGCAGCTTAGGTGGGGCTTCCTTCTACAATGAGCAGTTCTTC. Translating it yields CASSLGGASFYNEQFF. The V gene is TRBV7-8, the J gene TRBJ2-1, with D perhaps TRBD1 (5 bases). This CDR3 contains 16 residues. Trimming cost V 1 base and J 3 bases, with 13 bases left between them. Germline assignment: CDR1 SGHVS and CDR2 FQNEAQ.

This clone was found a few times. The chain has TRBV7-9 and TRBJ1-2; 8 positions match TRBD1. Trimming cost V 7 bases and J 2 bases; bases outside gene matches: 6. Germline lookup yields CDR1 SEHNR and CDR2 FQNEAQ (reference sequence). CDR3 length: 14 residues. CDR3 in amino acids: CASTMGTGNYGYTF. The DNA for the CDR3 is TGTGCCAGCACCATGGGGACAGGAAACTATGGCTACACCTTC.

The chain combines TRBV27 with TRBJ1-5, with D unclear. Between the trimmed V and J ends, which lost 8 bases and 7 bases, there was a span of 15 bases. The CDR3 totals 13 residues. Germline CDR1 is MNHEY and CDR2 is SMNVEV (reference sequence). The CDR3 protein is CASGRGFGQPQHF. CDR3 DNA: TGTGCCAGCGGAAGAGGGTTCGGACAGCCCCAGCATTTT.

The chain couples TRBV4-1 to TRBJ1-1; D is ambiguous. The CDR3 has 13 amino acids. V lost 0 bases and J lost 7, with 9 bases in between. Germline V gives CDR1 MGHRA, CDR2 YSYEKL. The CDR3 loop reads CASSQDPSFEAFF. The DNA for the CDR3 is TGCGCCAGCAGCCAAGATCCTTCGTTTGAAGCTTTCTTT.

The chain combines TRBV13 with TRBJ2-7, with 13 bases matching TRBD2. V lost 5 bases, J lost 6 bases, and 4 bases stayed unmatched. This CDR3 has 14 residues. Germline V gene lookup returns CDR1 PRHDT and CDR2 FYEKMQ (reference sequence). The CDR3 loop is CASSILAGGGEQYF. The DNA of the CDR3 is TGTGCCAGCAGCATACTAGCGGGAGGGGGCGAGCAGTACTTC. The complete variable domain, with remaining parts taken from reference TRBV13 and TRBJ2-7, reads AAGVIQSPRHLIKEKRETATLKCYPIPRHDTVYWYQQGPGQDPQFLISFYEKMQSDKGSIPDRFSAQQFSDYHSELNMSSLELGDSALYFCASSILAGGGEQYFGPGTRLTVT.

In nucleotides, the CDR3 is TGTGCCAGCAGCTTTCTCAGGACAGGGGGAATTTCGGGAGAGACCCAGTACTTC. Its translation: CASSFLRTGGISGETQYF. The rearrangement uses TRBV3-1 (or the pseudogene TRBV3-2) and TRBJ2-5; TRBD1 matches at 10 bases. The CDR3 contains 18 residues. V lost 5 bases and J lost 4; bases outside the gene matches: 16. The germline gives CDR1 LGHDT, CDR2 YNNKEL (reference sequence).

The rearrangement uses TRBV7-2 and TRBJ1-3; D gene unclear. V lost 4 bases and J lost 2, with 9 bases in between. The CDR3 has 14 residues. Germline CDR1 SGHTA, CDR2 FQGNSA. CDR3 coding DNA: TGTGCCAGCAGCTCCGGTTACACTGGAAACACCATATATTTT. It encodes CASSSGYTGNTIYF.

V usage is TRBV30 and J usage is TRBJ1-2, with D unclear. V was trimmed by 1 base and J by 8 bases, leaving 11 bases between them. Germline CDR1 is GTSNPN and CDR2 is SVGIG (reference sequence). The CDR3 has 12 residues. The CDR3 spells CAWSAWSSGYTF. The DNA of the CDR3 is TGTGCCTGGAGTGCCTGGTCGAGCGGCTACACCTTC.

This clone was seen once. The chain's CDR3 is CASSWDSLGPTNYGYTF. The CDR3 nucleotides read TGTGCCAGCAGTTGGGACAGCCTAGGCCCAACTAACTATGGCTACACCTTC. The chain carries TRBV28 and TRBJ1-2; TRBD1 matches at 7 bases. Germline CDR1 and CDR2: MDHEN and SYDVKM. The CDR3 spans 17 residues. J gave up 0 bases and V 4 bases, and 11 bases lay outside the gene matches.

The chain carries TRBV18 and TRBJ1-3; D perhaps matches TRBD1 (5 bases). The germline V gene encodes CDR1 KGHSH and CDR2 LQKENI. This CDR3 has 16 residues. Trimming cost V 3 bases and J 0 bases, with 12 bases left between them. The CDR3 nucleotides read TGTGCCAGCTCACCGGGACTAAGGGCCTCTGGAAACACCATATATTTT. Translated, it gives CASSPGLRASGNTIYF.

The chain links TRBV27 to TRBJ2-7; D could derive from TRBD1 or TRBD2 (5 bases each). The CDR3 has 16 residues. The V and J ends lost 2 bases and 4 bases respectively, with 18 bases between them. Germline CDR1 MNHEY, CDR2 SMNVEV (reference sequence). The CDR3 region has the DNA TGTGCCAGCAGTTTAGAGGGGACCACCTTTCTTTACGAGCAGTACTTC. Translation gives CASSLEGTTFLYEQYF.

The chain links TRBV30 to TRBJ2-7; 11 bases match TRBD2. Germline values: CDR1 GTSNPN, CDR2 SVGIG (reference sequence). The CDR3 contains 15 residues. The ends lost 0 bases at V and 6 bases at J; junction bases unmatched: 7. CDR3 in amino acids: CAWSVRTSGSSEQYF. The CDR3 coding sequence is TGTGCCTGGAGTGTACGCACTAGCGGGAGTAGCGAGCAGTACTTC.

This clone was seen just once. This chain links TRBV15 with TRBJ2-5; unclear D gene. Germline lookup yields CDR1 LNHNV and CDR2 YYDKDF (reference sequence). The CDR3 totals 15 residues. Trimming left V 0 bases short and J 5 bases short, with 13 bases between. The chain's CDR3 is CATSRDVHPKETQYF. CDR3 sequence (DNA): TGTGCCACCAGCAGAGATGTCCACCCAAAGGAGACCCAGTACTTC.

CDR3 region: CASSLTGTSGWNEQFF. The CDR3 nucleotides read TGTGCCAGCAGCTTGACCGGGACTAGCGGGTGGAATGAGCAGTTCTTC. The chain combines TRBV7-8 with TRBJ2-1; 12 bases match TRBD2. Germline CDR1 SGHVS, CDR2 FQNEAQ. This CDR3 comprises 16 residues. V shed 3 bases and J 7 bases; nucleotides not matched to a gene: 7.

The V call is TRBV10-3, the J call TRBJ2-3, with 9 bases lining up with TRBD2. Trimming removed 5 bases from V and 10 bases from J; junction bases left unmatched: 16. The germline gives CDR1 ENHRY, CDR2 SYGVKD. The CDR3 is 16 residues long. Written as DNA, the CDR3 is TGTGCCATCAGTCCCGATAGCGGGGGATCGGGGGGACCGCAGTATTTT. Translated, it gives CAISPDSGGSGGPQYF.

The chain employs TRBV9 and TRBJ1-2, with 8 nucleotides matching TRBD1. Per germline, CDR1 SGDLS and CDR2 YYNGEE. The CDR3 consists of 15 residues. J lost 5 bases, V lost 3 bases, and 9 bases had no gene match. CDR3 DNA sequence: TGTGCCAGCAGCGCAGGCCAGGGGGCTGGATATGGCTACACCTTC. It is translated as CASSAGQGAGYGYTF.

This clone was seen just once. The V gene is TRBV9, the J gene TRBJ1-5; D ambiguous. The germline V gene encodes CDR1 SGDLS and CDR2 YYNGEE. The CDR3 extends over 16 amino acids. Trimming took 4 bases from V and 0 from J, leaving 14 bases between them. CDR3 nucleotides: TGTGCCAGCAGCCCCGGCGTAGATTATAGCAATCAGCCCCAGCATTTT. As protein: CASSPGVDYSNQPQHF.

This clone came up once. The V and J genes are TRBV6-5 and TRBJ2-3, with 9 bases lining up with TRBD2. CDR1 is MNHEY and CDR2 is SVGAGI in the germline V gene. Trimming cost V 2 bases and J 2 bases; bases outside gene matches: 5. The CDR3 length is 16 residues. The CDR3 region is CASSYPAGGVTDTQYF. The CDR3 DNA is TGTGCCAGCAGTTACCCTGCGGGAGGGGTCACAGATACGCAGTATTTT.

The CDR3 nucleotides are TGTGCCAGCAGTTTCTCCCTGGTGAACACCATATATTTT. Its translation is CASSFSLVNTIYF. This chain joins TRBV12-3 or TRBV12-4 and TRBJ1-3; D unclear. The CDR3 totals 13 residues. Trimming took off 3 bases at V and 7 bases at J, with 10 bases between the two ends.

The chain uses TRBV27 and TRBJ2-7, with D tentatively TRBD1 (6 bases). This CDR3 region has 13 residues. The germline V gene encodes CDR1 MNHEY and CDR2 SMNVEV (reference sequence). V lost 3 bases, J lost 5 bases, and 11 bases lay in between. CDR3 coding DNA: TGTGCCAGCAGTTTTACAGGGCTGGACGAGCAGTACTTC. It yields the protein CASSFTGLDEQYF.

The V call is TRBV30, the J call TRBJ1-3, with 7 bases fitting TRBD1. J gave up 0 bases and V 8 bases, and 4 bases lay outside the gene matches. The CDR3 is 13 amino acids. The germline V gene encodes CDR1 GTSNPN and CDR2 SVGIG (reference sequence). The CDR3 nucleotides are TGTGCCGCGACAGGGAGCTCTGGAAACACCATATATTTT. Its translation: CAATGSSGNTIYF.

The J gene is TRBJ1-6, the V gene TRBV15, with D perhaps TRBD1 (5 bases). CDR1 and CDR2 from the germline V gene are LNHNV and YYDKDF (reference sequence). The CDR3 contains 15 residues. V lost 1 base and J lost 10, with 14 bases in between. The CDR3 DNA reads TGTGCCACCAGCAGAGTCGTCCAGGGTCAGTCACCCCTCCACTTT. Translated, it gives CATSRVVQGQSPLHF.

The V call is TRBV5-4, the J call TRBJ2-5, with 8 positions matching TRBD1. CDR1 SGHNT and CDR2 YYREEE come from the germline V gene (reference sequence). V trimming: 4 bases; J trimming: 3 bases; junction bases outside the gene matches: 5. CDR3 size: 14 residues. CDR3 bases: TGTGCCAGCAGCCGGACAGGGTCCAAAGAGACCCAGTACTTC. This encodes CASSRTGSKETQYF.

The chain couples TRBV5-1 to TRBJ2-5; D uncertain. Trimming stripped 2 bases from V and 1 base from J, with 9 bases between. The CDR3 contains 14 residues. Germline loops: CDR1 SGHRS, CDR2 YFSETQ. The CDR3 region is CASSLLGIQETQYF. The CDR3 nucleotides are TGCGCCAGCAGCTTATTAGGGATCCAAGAGACCCAGTACTTC.

The chain recombines TRBV7-2 with TRBJ1-4; D gene unclear. CDR1 is SGHTA and CDR2 is FQGNSA in the germline V gene. The V end lost 5 bases, the J end lost 3 bases, and 13 bases lay between the germline ends. This CDR3 spans 15 amino acids. CDR3 DNA: TGTGCCAGCAGCCAAGACCGAATGCCTAATGAAAAACTGTTTTTT. Translated: CASSQDRMPNEKLFF.